The clone carrying this TCR beta chain occurred a few times. Antigen unknown. Amplification used 60 Vbeta primers and 13 Jbeta primers. Per the original data handling: A later analysis counted tens of millions of unique TCR beta chains, around 11 million shared. The table came from immunoSEQ multiplex PCR; TCRdb's copy has only in-frame clones and leaves some out. Clone size and the V and J calls come from that table; the DNA yielded D and trimming. The sample has 200,000 to 250,000 clones, approximately 70% seen once; the top ten hold approximately 1.9%. The entry originates in a study of cytomegalovirus exposure and HLA in healthy donors. In the study overall: In an earlier analysis, almost 120 million unique TCR beta sequences were found from 200 million or so T cells.

Study conclusions and caveats: Associated with HLA alleles at 0.05 false discovery rate in a later analysis were about 17,000 TCR beta sequences. Across donors, most TCRs were seen rarely, yet some public ones were widespread.

Germline V CDR1 and CDR2: MNHEY, SVGAGI. V was clipped by 10 bases and J by 4 bases; unmatched bases: 6. The CDR3 has 14 amino acids. This TCR was recovered from a young woman in good health and CMV-seronegative. The gene calls are TRBV6-5 and TRBJ2-1; 11 nucleotides agree with TRBD2. The sequencing sample was made of PBMCs. CDR3 in amino acids: CATGLAGRYNEQFF. CDR3 bases: TGTGCCACAGGACTAGCGGGTCGGTACAATGAGCAGTTCTTC.